The TCR beta chain described here comes from a study of identical twins. A single record per CDR3 protein comes from TCRdb applying MiXCR to the 5' RACE reads. Of about 260,000 distinct CDR3 sequences listed, approximately 7% were seen once; the top ten hold roughly 3.9%. CDR1 and CDR2 from the germline V gene are DFQATT and SNEGSKA (reference sequence). V lost 4 bases to trimming and J lost 5 bases, with 21 bases between them. This CDR3 is built from 16 residues. In addition, the sample was reused for a study of yellow fever vaccine responses in identical twins.

The TCR originated in a woman aged 18-29 years in good health. Sequenced sample: memory (CD45RO+) T cells sorted from blood. The chain joins TRBV20-1 to TRBJ2-1, with D perhaps assigned TRBD1 or TRBD2 (6 bases each). CDR3 sequence: CSATRGSTGANNEQFF. DNA of the CDR3: TGCAGTGCTACCCGGGGTTCGACGGGGGCGAACAATGAGCAGTTCTTC.